These 23 T cell receptor beta chains were sequenced from one sample in a study of blood T cells in healthy people across ages. PCR was performed a second time for 7 to 11 cycles using a sample-barcoded 5' primer and a J-beta primer mix. In TCRdb, the 5' RACE reads were re-called with MiXCR into one record per CDR3 protein. Found here are 650,000 to 900,000 distinct CDR3 sequences, around 68% of them singletons; the top ten hold around a quarter. Sequenced input: blood. The receptors originated from a man aged 30 to 39 in good health.

The chain couples TRBV29-1 to TRBJ2-1, with 8 bases fitting TRBD1. The CDR3 spans 15 residues. The J segment lost 6 bases and the V segment lost 6 bases, leaving 13 bases of the junction unmatched. Germline V gives CDR1 SQVTM, CDR2 ANQGSEA. CDR3: CSVETGTGVCNEQFF. The CDR3 DNA follows: TGCAGCGTGGAAACCGGGACAGGCGTCTGCAATGAGCAGTTCTTC.

J is TRBJ1-2 and V is TRBV7-9, with TRBD1 matching over 11 bases. The CDR3 length is 16 residues. V shed 5 bases, J shed 6 bases, and the junction held 11 bases outside the gene matches. Looked up from germline, CDR1 is SEHNR and CDR2 is FQNEAQ (reference sequence). This CDR3 is CASSADRGRFEDGYTF. The CDR3 DNA is TGTGCCAGCAGCGCGGACAGGGGGCGGTTCGAGGATGGCTACACCTTC.

In DNA, the CDR3 is TGTGCCAGCAGCTTATCAGCACTCCTAACGACAGATACGCAGTATTTT. It is translated as CASSLSALLTTDTQYF. The chain recombines TRBV7-9 with TRBJ2-3; D is uncertain. V gave up 2 bases and J gave up 3 bases, with 15 bases separating them. This CDR3 is 16 amino acids long. Germline V CDR1 and CDR2: SEHNR, FQNEAQ (reference sequence).

This clonotype showed up just a few times. The chain recombines TRBV29-1 with TRBJ1-2; D may be TRBD1 (6 bases). In germline, CDR1 is SQVTM, CDR2 ANQGSEA. The length of the CDR3 is 12 residues. The V gene lost 4 bases and the J gene lost 4 bases, with 10 bases spanning the gap. The CDR3 region has the DNA TGCAGCGTTGGGGAAGGGGGCTATGGCTACACCTTC. It encodes CSVGEGGYGYTF.

The V call is TRBV2, the J call TRBJ2-3; D gene unclear. This CDR3 comprises 18 residues. Looked up from germline, CDR1 is SNHLY and CDR2 is FYNNEI. Trimming cost V 2 bases and J 0 bases, with 18 bases left between them. DNA of the CDR3: TGTGCCAGCAGTGAAACCACTTATGAGACATCGAGCACAGATACGCAGTATTTT. It is translated as CASSETTYETSSTDTQYF.

The V and J genes are TRBV7-3 and TRBJ2-1, with 14 bases fitting TRBD2. This CDR3 contains 15 residues. In germline, CDR1 is SGHTA, CDR2 FQGTGA. Losses at the gene ends were 5 bases for V and 9 bases for J; bases not matched to a gene: 6. The CDR3 coding sequence is TGTGCCAGCAGCACGGGACTAGCGGGGGAGGGTGAGCAGTTCTTC. Residues: CASSTGLAGEGEQFF.

The chain couples TRBV12-3 or TRBV12-4 to TRBJ2-7; 7 bases match TRBD1. V was clipped by 7 bases and J by 3 bases; unmatched bases: 6. CDR3 length equals 13 residues. CDR3 in amino acids: CASTSDRSYEQYF. In nucleotides, the CDR3 is TGTGCCAGCACCTCGGACAGGAGCTACGAGCAGTACTTC.

This clonotype was recorded once. The chain is built from TRBV6-2 or TRBV6-3 and TRBJ2-1, with D perhaps TRBD2 (5 bases). V was shortened by 4 bases and J by 10 bases, with 14 bases between the two germline ends. The CDR3 is 13 residues long. Germline-derived CDR1 and CDR2 are MNHEY and SVGEGT. CDR3 residues: CASSSTPLGEQFF. Written as DNA, the CDR3 is TGTGCCAGCAGTTCCACCCCACTAGGAGAGCAGTTCTTC.

The chain has TRBV12-3 or TRBV12-4 and TRBJ1-2; no reliable D call. Deletions cut 6 bases from V and 2 bases from J, with 10 bases between. The CDR3 sequence is 13 residues long. The CDR3 loop reads CASSLEGNYGYTF. In DNA form, the CDR3 reads TGTGCCAGCAGCCTGGAAGGGAACTATGGCTACACCTTC.

The V and J genes are TRBV10-3 and TRBJ2-1; 14 bases align to TRBD2. The CDR3 loop spans 18 amino acids. J gave up 3 bases and V 0 bases, and 4 bases lay outside the gene matches. Per germline, CDR1 ENHRY and CDR2 SYGVKD. The CDR3 protein is CAISESTSGGAVYNEQFF. CDR3 in DNA: TGTGCCATCAGTGAGTCGACTAGCGGGGGGGCCGTCTACAATGAGCAGTTCTTC.

This clonotype was seen a few times. This rearrangement joins TRBV10-3 to TRBJ2-7; TRBD2 aligns across 9 bases. Trimming took 6 bases from V and 0 from J; bases not matched to a gene: 9. The CDR3 is 16 amino acids. The germline V gene has CDR1 ENHRY and CDR2 SYGVKD. CDR3 residues: CAISRPVAGDSYEQYF. The CDR3 DNA is TGTGCCATCAGCCGCCCGGTAGCGGGGGACTCCTACGAGCAGTACTTC.

The chain has TRBV20-1 and TRBJ2-3, with D perhaps matching TRBD2 (5 bases). Germline CDR1 and CDR2: DFQATT and SNEGSKA (reference sequence). V was trimmed by 1 base and J by 6 bases, leaving 8 bases between them. The CDR3 runs 12 residues. CDR3: CSARAPGDTQYF. CDR3 nucleotide sequence: TGCAGTGCTAGAGCACCGGGGGATACGCAGTATTTT.

This chain uses TRBV20-1 with TRBJ2-7; D unclear. The germline V gene encodes CDR1 DFQATT and CDR2 SNEGSKA (reference sequence). Trimming removed 1 base at V and 0 bases at J, with 4 bases between. CDR3 length: 12 amino acids. As DNA, the CDR3 is TGCAGTGCTAGAGTAGCCTCCTACGAGCAGTACTTC. Protein: CSARVASYEQYF.

The CDR3 bases are TGTGCCATCAGTACCGGGACCGGGTATGGCTACACCTTC. This encodes CAISTGTGYGYTF. This chain joins TRBV10-3 and TRBJ1-2, with D perhaps matching TRBD1 (5 bases). The CDR3 totals 13 residues. V lost 5 bases and J 5 bases, leaving 12 bases between the germline ends. Germline V CDR1 and CDR2: ENHRY, SYGVKD.

The chain recombines TRBV5-1 with TRBJ1-1; TRBD1 matches at 8 bases. Trimming cost V 0 bases and J 1 base; bases outside gene matches: 14. The V gene's germline CDR1 is SGHRS and CDR2 YFSETQ. The CDR3 is 19 amino acids. CDR3 bases: TGCGCCAGCAGCTTGGCACCCGGACAGGGAAGGTGGGGGAACACTGAAGCTTTCTTT. Translated, it gives CASSLAPGQGRWGNTEAFF.

Remarks on this clonotype: The junction does not match germline at one end; this may be a read error. The chain is built from TRBV7-7 and TRBJ2-1; the D gene is possibly TRBD1 (6 bases). The length of the CDR3 is 15 residues. Germline V CDR1 and CDR2: SSHAT, FNYEAQ (reference sequence). The CDR3: CASSLTTGGYNEQFF. As DNA, the CDR3 is TGTGCTAGCAGCTTAACGACAGGAGGCTACAATGAGCAGTTCTTC.

This clonotype was seen a few times. The chain recombines TRBV4-3 with TRBJ2-1; 9 bases line up with TRBD2. The germline CDR1 and CDR2 sequences are LGHNA and YSLEER. There are 15 residues in the CDR3. V lost 0 bases, J lost 6 bases, and 3 bases stayed unmatched. The CDR3 DNA follows: TGCGCCAGCAGCCAAGATGGGACTAGCCCCAATGAGCAGTTCTTC. Amino acid sequence: CASSQDGTSPNEQFF.

This clonotype was counted once. The chain links TRBV9 to TRBJ1-6, with D possibly being TRBD1 (5 bases). This CDR3 comprises 17 residues. Germline V gives CDR1 SGDLS, CDR2 YYNGEE. The germline V and J ends were trimmed by 4 bases and 0 bases, with 14 bases remaining between them. CDR3 loop: CASSQGASSSYNSPLHF. DNA of the CDR3: TGTGCCAGCAGCCAAGGGGCCTCTAGCTCCTATAATTCACCCCTCCACTTT.

The chain links TRBV7-6 to TRBJ2-4; maybe TRBD1 (5 bases). The CDR3 runs to 17 residues. Germline lookup yields CDR1 SGHVS and CDR2 FNYEAQ. V lost 0 bases and J 2 bases, leaving 14 bases between the germline ends. DNA for the CDR3: TGTGCCAGCAGCTTAGCCGGGCAGGGTGTGACCAAAAACATTCAGTACTTC. It is translated as CASSLAGQGVTKNIQYF.

The table lists this clonotype with a few counts. The chain is built from TRBV4-2 and TRBJ1-1, with no clear D. This CDR3 has 14 residues. Per the germline V gene, CDR1 is LGHNA and CDR2 is YNFKEQ. V was pared by 3 bases and J by 5 bases, with 13 bases between. CDR3 nucleotide sequence: TGTGCCAGCAGCCAGGGAGGTGTCGTAACTGAAGCTTTCTTT. Translation: CASSQGGVVTEAFF.

The chain recombines TRBV14 with TRBJ2-4; perhaps TRBD1 as D (5 bases). The germline V gene encodes CDR1 SGHDN and CDR2 FVKESK. CDR3 length: 16 amino acids. The ends were cut back, 0 bases at V and 6 bases at J, with 15 bases in the middle. CDR3 nucleotides: TGTGCCAGCAGCCAAGACCTTGCTCAGGGAAGAAACATTCAGTACTTC. Its translation is CASSQDLAQGRNIQYF.

The chain employs TRBV25-1 and TRBJ1-6; D not certain. V was clipped by 5 bases and J by 9 bases, with 14 bases between them. The CDR3 is 14 residues long. Germline V CDR1 and CDR2: MGHDK, SYGVNS. The CDR3 here is CASSPPGRSSPLHF. DNA of the CDR3: TGTGCCAGCAGTCCTCCAGGACGTAGTTCACCCCTCCACTTT.

V and J are TRBV7-3 and TRBJ2-7, with TRBD1 matching over 10 bases. Near its end, the DNA agrees better with TRBJ2-4, so the J call may be wrong. The CDR3 is 15 residues long. Germline loops: CDR1 SGHTA, CDR2 FQGTGA. Here the CDR3 DNA reads TGTGCCAGCAGATCGCGCGGGACAGGGGCAAACATTCAGTACTTC. It codes for CASRSRGTGANIQYF.